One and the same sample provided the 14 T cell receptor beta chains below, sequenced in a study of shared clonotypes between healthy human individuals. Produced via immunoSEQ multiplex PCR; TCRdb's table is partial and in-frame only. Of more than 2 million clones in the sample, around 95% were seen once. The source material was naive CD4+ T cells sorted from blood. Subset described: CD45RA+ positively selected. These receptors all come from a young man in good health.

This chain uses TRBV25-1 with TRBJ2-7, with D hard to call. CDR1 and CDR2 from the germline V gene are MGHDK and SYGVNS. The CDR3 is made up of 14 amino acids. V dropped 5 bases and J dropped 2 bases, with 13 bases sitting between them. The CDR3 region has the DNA TGTGCCAGCAGTTCCGACACCGCCCCCTACGAGCAGTACTTC. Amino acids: CASSSDTAPYEQYF.

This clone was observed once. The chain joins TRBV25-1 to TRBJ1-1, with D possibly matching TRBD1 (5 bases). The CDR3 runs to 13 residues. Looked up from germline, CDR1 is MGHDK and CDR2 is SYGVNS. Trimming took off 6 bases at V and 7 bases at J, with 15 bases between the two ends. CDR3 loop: CASRGRYPLEAFF. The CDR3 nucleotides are TGTGCCAGCAGGGGGCGGTATCCCCTTGAAGCTTTCTTT.

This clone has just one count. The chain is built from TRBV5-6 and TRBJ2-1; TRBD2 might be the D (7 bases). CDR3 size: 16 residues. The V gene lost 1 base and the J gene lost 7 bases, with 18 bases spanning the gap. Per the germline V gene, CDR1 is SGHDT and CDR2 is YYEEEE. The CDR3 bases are TGTGCCAGCAGCTTGCTCGGGGGGCCCTCTAGGAATGAGCAGTTCTTC. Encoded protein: CASSLLGGPSRNEQFF.

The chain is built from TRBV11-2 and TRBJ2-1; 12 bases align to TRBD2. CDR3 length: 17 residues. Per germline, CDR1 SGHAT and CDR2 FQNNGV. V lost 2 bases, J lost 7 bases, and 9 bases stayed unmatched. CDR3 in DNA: TGTGCCAGCAGCTTAATGGCTAGCGGGGGGGCCGGGAATGAGCAGTTCTTC. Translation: CASSLMASGGAGNEQFF.

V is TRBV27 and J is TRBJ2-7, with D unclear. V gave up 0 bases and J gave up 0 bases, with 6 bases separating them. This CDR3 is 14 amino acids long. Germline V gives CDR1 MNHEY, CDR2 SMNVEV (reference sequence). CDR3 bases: TGTGCCAGCAGTTTATCGGGCAACTCCTACGAGCAGTACTTC. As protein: CASSLSGNSYEQYF.

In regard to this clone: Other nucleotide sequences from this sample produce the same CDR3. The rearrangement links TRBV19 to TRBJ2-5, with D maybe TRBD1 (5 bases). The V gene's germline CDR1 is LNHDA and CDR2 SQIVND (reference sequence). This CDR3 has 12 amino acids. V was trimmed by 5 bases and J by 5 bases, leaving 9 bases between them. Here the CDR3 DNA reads TGTGCCAGTAGTCCCGCAGGGGAGACCCAGTACTTC. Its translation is CASSPAGETQYF.

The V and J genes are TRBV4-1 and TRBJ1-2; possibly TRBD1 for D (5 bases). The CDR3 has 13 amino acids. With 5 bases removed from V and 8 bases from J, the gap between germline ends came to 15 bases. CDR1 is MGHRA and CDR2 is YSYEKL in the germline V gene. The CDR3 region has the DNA TGCGCCAGCAGCTCCTTCGGGGGATGGGGCTACACCTTC. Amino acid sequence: CASSSFGGWGYTF.

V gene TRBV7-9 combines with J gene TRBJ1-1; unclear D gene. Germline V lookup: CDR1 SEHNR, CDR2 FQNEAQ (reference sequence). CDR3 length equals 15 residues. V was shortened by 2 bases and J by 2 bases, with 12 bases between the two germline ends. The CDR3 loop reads CASSLLYSLNTEAFF. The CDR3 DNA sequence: TGTGCCAGCAGCTTATTGTACAGCCTAAACACTGAAGCTTTCTTT.

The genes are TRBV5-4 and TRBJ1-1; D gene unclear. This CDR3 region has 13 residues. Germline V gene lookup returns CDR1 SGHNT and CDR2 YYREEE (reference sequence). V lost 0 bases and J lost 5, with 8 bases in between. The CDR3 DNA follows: TGTGCCAGCAGCTTGGGTGGAGAAACTGAAGCTTTCTTT. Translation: CASSLGGETEAFF.

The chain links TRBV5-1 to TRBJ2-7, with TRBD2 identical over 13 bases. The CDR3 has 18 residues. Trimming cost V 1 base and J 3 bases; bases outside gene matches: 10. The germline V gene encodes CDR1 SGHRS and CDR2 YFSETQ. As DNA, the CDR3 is TGCGCCAGCAGCTTGTCCGGACTAGCGGGAGACCCCGGCTACGAGCAGTACTTC. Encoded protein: CASSLSGLAGDPGYEQYF.

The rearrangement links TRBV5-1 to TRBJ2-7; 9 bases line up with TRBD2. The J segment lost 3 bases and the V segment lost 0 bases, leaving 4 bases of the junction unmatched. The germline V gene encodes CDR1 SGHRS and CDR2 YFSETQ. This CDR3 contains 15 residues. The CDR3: CASSLEGLAFYEQYF. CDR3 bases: TGCGCCAGCAGCTTGGAGGGACTAGCTTTCTACGAGCAGTACTTC.

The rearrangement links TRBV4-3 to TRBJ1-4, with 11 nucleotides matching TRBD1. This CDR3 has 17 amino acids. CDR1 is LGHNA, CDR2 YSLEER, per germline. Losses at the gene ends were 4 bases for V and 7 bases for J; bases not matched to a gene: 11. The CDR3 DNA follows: TGCGCCAGCAGCCCCTCGGCTACCGGGACAGGGGGTGAAAAACTGTTTTTT. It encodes CASSPSATGTGGEKLFF.

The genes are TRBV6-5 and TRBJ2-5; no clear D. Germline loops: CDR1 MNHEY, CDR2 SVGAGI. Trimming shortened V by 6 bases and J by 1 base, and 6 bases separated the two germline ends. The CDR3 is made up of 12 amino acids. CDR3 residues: CASRTTQETQYF. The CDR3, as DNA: TGTGCCAGCAGAACCACCCAAGAGACCCAGTACTTC.

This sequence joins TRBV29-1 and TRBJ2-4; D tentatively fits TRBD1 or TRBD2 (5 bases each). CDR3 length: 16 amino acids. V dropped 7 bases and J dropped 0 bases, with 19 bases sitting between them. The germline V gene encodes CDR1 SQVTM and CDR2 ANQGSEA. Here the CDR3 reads CSALWGPQLAKNIQYF. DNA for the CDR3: TGCAGCGCACTTTGGGGACCGCAGCTAGCCAAAAACATTCAGTACTTC.